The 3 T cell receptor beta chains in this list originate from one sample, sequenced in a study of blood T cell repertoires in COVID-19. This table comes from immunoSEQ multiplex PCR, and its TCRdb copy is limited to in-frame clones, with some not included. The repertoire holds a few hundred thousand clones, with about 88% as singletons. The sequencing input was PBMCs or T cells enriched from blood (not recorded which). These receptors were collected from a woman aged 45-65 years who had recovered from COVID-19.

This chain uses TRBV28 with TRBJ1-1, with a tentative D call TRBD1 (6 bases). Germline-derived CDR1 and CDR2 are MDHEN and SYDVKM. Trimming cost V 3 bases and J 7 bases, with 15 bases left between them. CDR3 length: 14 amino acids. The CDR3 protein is CASSFSRRGGEAFF. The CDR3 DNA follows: TGTGCCAGCAGTTTTTCCCGAAGGGGGGGTGAAGCTTTCTTT.

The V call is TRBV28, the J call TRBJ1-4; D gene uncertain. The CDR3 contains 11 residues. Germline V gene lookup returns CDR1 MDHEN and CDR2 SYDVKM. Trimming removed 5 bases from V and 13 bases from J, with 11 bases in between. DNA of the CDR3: TGTGCCAGCAGTCAAGAGATGAGACTGTTTTTT. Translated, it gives CASSQEMRLFF.

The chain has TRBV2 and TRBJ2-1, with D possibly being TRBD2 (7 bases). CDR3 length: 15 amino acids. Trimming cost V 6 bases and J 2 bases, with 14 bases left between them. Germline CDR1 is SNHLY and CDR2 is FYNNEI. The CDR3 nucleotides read TGTGCCAGCAGCGTCGGGGGGCGGACCTACAATGAGCAGTTCTTC. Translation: CASSVGGRTYNEQFF. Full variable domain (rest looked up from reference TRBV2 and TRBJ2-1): EPEVTQTPSHQVTQMGQEVILRCVPISNHLYFYWYRQILGQKVEFLVSFYNNEISEKSEIFDDQFSVERPDGSNFTLKIRSTKLEDSAMYFCASSVGGRTYNEQFFGPGTRLTVL.